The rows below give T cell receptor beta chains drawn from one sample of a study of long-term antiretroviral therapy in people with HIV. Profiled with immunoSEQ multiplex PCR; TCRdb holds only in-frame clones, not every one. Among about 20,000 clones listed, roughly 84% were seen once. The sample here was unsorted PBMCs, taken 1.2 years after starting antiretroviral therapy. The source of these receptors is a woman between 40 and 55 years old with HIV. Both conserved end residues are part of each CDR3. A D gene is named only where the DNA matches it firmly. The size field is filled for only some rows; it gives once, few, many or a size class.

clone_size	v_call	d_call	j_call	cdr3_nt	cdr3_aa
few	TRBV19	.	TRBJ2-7	TGTGCCAGTAGTATAGATAGCTCACTGAACTACGAGCAGTACTTC	CASSIDSSLNYEQYF
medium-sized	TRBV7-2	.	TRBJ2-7	TGTGCCAGCAGCTTTATTGGCGCTTTCTACGAGCAGTACTTC	CASSFIGAFYEQYF
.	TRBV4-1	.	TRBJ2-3	TGCGCCAGCAGCCAAGATCACACAGATACGCAGTATTTT	CASSQDHTDTQYF
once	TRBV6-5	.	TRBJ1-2	TGTGCCAGCAGTTACTCGGAGACGGGGACACATGGCTACACCTTC	CASSYSETGTHGYTF
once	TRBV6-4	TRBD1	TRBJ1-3	TGTGCCAGCAGATATACAGGGGTGGGAAACACCCACACCATATATTTT	CASRYTGVGNTHTIYF
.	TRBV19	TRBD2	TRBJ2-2	TGTGCCAGTAGTAGGGGGGGAGGGTACACCGGGGAGCTGTTTTTT	CASSRGGGYTGELFF
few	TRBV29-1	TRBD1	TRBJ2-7	TGCAGCGTTGCCGGGACAGCATACTACGAGCAGTACTTC	CSVAGTAYYEQYF
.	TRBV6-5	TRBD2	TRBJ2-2	TGTGCCAGCAGTCGTAGCGGGCCGAACACCGGGGAGCTGTTTTTT	CASSRSGPNTGELFF
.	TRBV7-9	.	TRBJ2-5	TGTGCCAGCAAGAAAGGGTCCCGGGACGGGGAGACCCAGTACTTC	CASKKGSRDGETQYF
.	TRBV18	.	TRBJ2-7	TGTGCCAGCTCACCACGGGGCGAGGGTTTCGAGCAGTACTTC	CASSPRGEGFEQYF
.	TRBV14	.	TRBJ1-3	TGTGCCAGCAGCCAACCGACTGCTCGCTCTGGAAACACCATATATTTT	CASSQPTARSGNTIYF
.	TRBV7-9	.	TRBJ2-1	TGTGCCAGCAGCTTAGACCCTCTGAGTGAGCAGTTCTTC	CASSLDPLSEQFF
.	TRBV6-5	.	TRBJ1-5	TGTGCCAGCAGTTACTCAGGGAATAGCAATCAGCCCCAGCATTTT	CASSYSGNSNQPQHF
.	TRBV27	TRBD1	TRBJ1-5	TGTGCCACCGGGACAGGACACAATCAGCCCCAGCATTTT	CATGTGHNQPQHF
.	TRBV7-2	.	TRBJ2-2	TGTGCCAGCAGCCCGGCGGTCAAAACCGGGGAGCTGTTTTTT	CASSPAVKTGELFF
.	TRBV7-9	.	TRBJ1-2	TGTGCCAGCAGCTTAGGGGTGGCAGGATTCTATGGCTACACCTTC	CASSLGVAGFYGYTF
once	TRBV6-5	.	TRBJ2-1	TGTGCCAGCAGTTACTCGCTTAGCTACAATGAGCAGTTCTTC	CASSYSLSYNEQFF
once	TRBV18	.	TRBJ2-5	TGTGCCAGCTCACCTAGCGAACAAGAGACCCAGTACTTC	CASSPSEQETQYF
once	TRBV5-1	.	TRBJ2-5	TGCGCCAGCAGCGTGAACGCCCCCGGGACCAAAGAGACCCAGTACTTC	CASSVNAPGTKETQYF
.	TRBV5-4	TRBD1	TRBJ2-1	TGTGCCATAGACAGGGGACAATACAATGAGCAGTTCTTC	CAIDRGQYNEQFF
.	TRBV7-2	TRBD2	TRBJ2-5	TGTGCCAGCAGCTTAGTGCGAGCGGGAGTAGGAGAGACCCAGTACTTC	CASSLVRAGVGETQYF
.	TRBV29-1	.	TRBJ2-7	TGCAGCGTTGAGGACAGTCAGTGGGGTAACGAGCAGTACTTC	CSVEDSQWGNEQYF
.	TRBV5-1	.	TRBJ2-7	TGCGCCAGCAGCGAAGGATCCTACGAGCAGTACTTC	CASSEGSYEQYF
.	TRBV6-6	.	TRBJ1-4	TGTGCCAGCAGTTACTCGCCGGAGGGGCTGTTTTTT	CASSYSPEGLFF
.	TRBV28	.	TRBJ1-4	TGTGCCAGCAGACCAGACAGGCCCACGGGAAAACTGTTTTTT	CASRPDRPTGKLFF
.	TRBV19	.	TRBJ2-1	TGTGCCAGTAGTATATCGGGTAGCTCCTACAATGAGCAGTTCTTC	CASSISGSSYNEQFF
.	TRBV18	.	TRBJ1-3	TGTGCCAGCTCACCACAGGTTGCGTCTGGAAACACCATATATTTT	CASSPQVASGNTIYF
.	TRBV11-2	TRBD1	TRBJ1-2	TGTGCCAGCAGCTTAGGGGTACTTAGACAGGGTGCTAACTATGGCTACACCTTC	CASSLGVLRQGANYGYTF
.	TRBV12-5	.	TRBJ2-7	TGTGCTAGTGGGTGGGGACAACCCTACGAGCAGTACTTC	CASGWGQPYEQYF
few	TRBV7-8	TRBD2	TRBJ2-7	TGTGCCAGCACCCTCGCAGCGGGACTGGACGAGCAGTACTTC	CASTLAAGLDEQYF
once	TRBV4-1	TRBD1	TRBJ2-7	TGCGCCAGCAGCCACGGACAGGGGCCCTACGAGCAGTACTTC	CASSHGQGPYEQYF
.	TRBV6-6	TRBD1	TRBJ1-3	TGTGCCAGTGTTCAGGGGGTGGTTGGAAACACCATATATTTT	CASVQGVVGNTIYF
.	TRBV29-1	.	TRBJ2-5	TGCAGCGTTGAAAGCCAGCTTCAAGAGACCCAGTACTTC	CSVESQLQETQYF
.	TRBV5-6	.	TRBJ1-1	TGTGCCAGCAGCTGGTCGGGCACTGAAGCTTTCTTT	CASSWSGTEAFF
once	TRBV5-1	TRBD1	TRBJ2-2	TGCGCCAGCAGCCATTCAGGACAGGGGGCTTCGGGGGTCGGCACCGGGGAGCTGTTTTTT	CASSHSGQGASGVGTGELFF
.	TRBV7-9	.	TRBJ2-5	TGTGCCAGCAGCTTTTCTGGAGAGCAGTACTTC	CASSFSGEQYF